These T cell receptor beta chains were read from a single sample in a study of Graves' ophthalmopathy and Graves' hyperthyroidism. Each CDR3 protein gets one entry after TCRdb re-called the multiplex PCR reads with MiXCR. The sample contains roughly 420,000 distinct CDR3 sequences, 20% to 25% of which appear only once. The specimen was peripheral blood. These receptors came from a woman under 30 with stable Graves' hyperthyroidism. CDR3s leave out the opening cysteine and the closing phenylalanine or tryptophan. The order of the fields is V gene, clone size, J gene, D gene, CDR3 protein. The D gene is left open where the match is weak. A row's size may be missing; if present it is once, few, many or a size class.

v_call: TRBV20-1
clone_size: many
j_call: TRBJ2-7
d_call: NA
cdr3_aa: SARSLEDYEQY

v_call: TRBV20-1
clone_size: many
j_call: TRBJ1-1
d_call: NA
cdr3_aa: SANAWDPEAF

v_call: TRBV12-3/TRBV12-4
clone_size: many
j_call: TRBJ1-2
d_call: TRBD1
cdr3_aa: ASSPQGAWGYT

v_call: TRBV7-3
clone_size: NA
j_call: TRBJ2-2
d_call: NA
cdr3_aa: ASSPSPAGELF

v_call: TRBV2
clone_size: many
j_call: TRBJ1-3
d_call: NA
cdr3_aa: ASISRLPFSGNTIY

v_call: TRBV5-1
clone_size: many
j_call: TRBJ2-5
d_call: NA
cdr3_aa: ASSLEPMETQY

v_call: TRBV4-1
clone_size: many
j_call: TRBJ2-7
d_call: TRBD2
cdr3_aa: ASSQLTSGNSEQY

v_call: TRBV20-1
clone_size: NA
j_call: TRBJ2-5
d_call: NA
cdr3_aa: SARDRIQARGSAQY

v_call: TRBV20-1
clone_size: many
j_call: TRBJ1-2
d_call: NA
cdr3_aa: SARDLRAGAYYGYT

v_call: TRBV20-1
clone_size: many
j_call: TRBJ2-7
d_call: TRBD2
cdr3_aa: SASMVLAARPYEQY

v_call: TRBV28
clone_size: NA
j_call: TRBJ1-2
d_call: NA
cdr3_aa: ASSPPGTANYGYT

v_call: TRBV5-1
clone_size: once
j_call: TRBJ2-7
d_call: TRBD1
cdr3_aa: ASSLVPGTGAYEQY

v_call: TRBV9
clone_size: NA
j_call: TRBJ2-5
d_call: NA
cdr3_aa: ASSPAWGGGETQY

v_call: TRBV6-2/TRBV6-3
clone_size: many
j_call: TRBJ2-2
d_call: NA
cdr3_aa: ASRIRSSEFPGELF

v_call: TRBV3-1
clone_size: few
j_call: TRBJ2-7
d_call: TRBD2
cdr3_aa: ASRHGTNTYEQY

v_call: TRBV13
clone_size: few
j_call: TRBJ1-1
d_call: NA
cdr3_aa: ASSKNDRDTQGEAF

v_call: TRBV6-1
clone_size: many
j_call: TRBJ1-5
d_call: NA
cdr3_aa: ASSEGSGNQPQH

v_call: TRBV30
clone_size: many
j_call: TRBJ1-2
d_call: TRBD1
cdr3_aa: AWTCRGGCGYT

v_call: TRBV12-3/TRBV12-4
clone_size: many
j_call: TRBJ1-5
d_call: NA
cdr3_aa: ASSLSAGPQH

v_call: TRBV18
clone_size: many
j_call: TRBJ2-7
d_call: NA
cdr3_aa: ASSPGTETYEQY

v_call: TRBV4-1
clone_size: many
j_call: TRBJ1-1
d_call: NA
cdr3_aa: ASSRGAHATEAF

v_call: TRBV10-3
clone_size: many
j_call: TRBJ2-7
d_call: NA
cdr3_aa: AISEAGQTYEQY

v_call: TRBV6-1
clone_size: many
j_call: TRBJ2-5
d_call: TRBD2
cdr3_aa: ASSVGLEFGETQY

v_call: TRBV15
clone_size: NA
j_call: TRBJ1-1
d_call: NA
cdr3_aa: ATSREFAGRAF

v_call: TRBV7-2
clone_size: many
j_call: TRBJ2-7
d_call: TRBD1
cdr3_aa: ASSTRQGDYEQY

v_call: TRBV9
clone_size: many
j_call: TRBJ1-6
d_call: NA
cdr3_aa: AGLPSTLH

v_call: TRBV30
clone_size: many
j_call: TRBJ1-1
d_call: NA
cdr3_aa: AWSARGNTEAF

v_call: TRBV6-2/TRBV6-3
clone_size: many
j_call: TRBJ2-5
d_call: NA
cdr3_aa: ASSYGGQETQY

v_call: TRBV19
clone_size: many
j_call: TRBJ1-5
d_call: TRBD1
cdr3_aa: ASSPGTGAFFERH

v_call: TRBV30
clone_size: many
j_call: TRBJ2-7
d_call: NA
cdr3_aa: ASTRMSSYEQY

v_call: TRBV7-2
clone_size: NA
j_call: TRBJ2-7
d_call: TRBD2
cdr3_aa: ASSVTSASYEQY

v_call: TRBV28
clone_size: many
j_call: TRBJ1-5
d_call: NA
cdr3_aa: ASSFSNFGMGRNGGQPQH